A selection of T cell receptor beta chains follows, all from one sample in a study of blood T cell repertoires in COVID-19. Method: immunoSEQ multiplex PCR; TCRdb's copy keeps in-frame clones and lacks some. Here the sample spans about 130,000 clones, about 86% being singletons. The sequenced sample was peripheral blood. The receptors come from a woman in her forties or fifties who had recovered from COVID-19. Both conserved end residues are part of each CDR3. D genes are given only for firm matches. Some rows have no size entry. The others give once, few or many, or a class for an expanded clone.

D gene | J gene | clone size | V gene | CDR3 DNA | CDR3 protein
. | TRBJ1-1 | few | TRBV6-5 | TGTGCCAGCAGTTACCAGGGGAGCAGGAGGAAGGCTTTCTTT | CASSYQGSRRKAFF
TRBD2 | TRBJ2-3 | . | TRBV10-3 | TGTGCCATCAGTGCTCAGGATGAGCGGGGCCCTCCGGATACGCAGTATTTT | CAISAQDERGPPDTQYF
TRBD1 | TRBJ1-1 | . | TRBV6-5 | TGTGCCAGCAGTTACCAGGGACAGGGGAACACTGAAGCTTTCTTT | CASSYQGQGNTEAFF
. | TRBJ1-5 | . | TRBV5-5 | TGTGCCAGCAGCTTGGGGTTCGAACACCCCAGTCAGCCCCAGCATTTT | CASSLGFEHPSQPQHF
TRBD1 | TRBJ1-1 | . | TRBV7-9 | TGTGCCAGCAGCGTGACAGGGGTGGTCACTGAAGCTTTCTTT | CASSVTGVVTEAFF
TRBD1 | TRBJ2-7 | . | TRBV11-2 | TGTGCCAGCAGCTCCGACAGGGGGGACGAGCAGTACTTC | CASSSDRGDEQYF
TRBD2 | TRBJ2-3 | . | TRBV5-1 | TGCGCCAGCAGCCTGGGGGGGGACACAGATACGCAGTATTTT | CASSLGGDTDTQYF
TRBD2 | TRBJ2-1 | once | TRBV5-1 | TGCGCCAGCAGCTCCGGGGGGACTAGCGGGAGGAGGTACAATGAGCAGTTCTTC | CASSSGGTSGRRYNEQFF
TRBD2 | TRBJ2-2 | . | TRBV20-1 | TGCAGTGCTAGTCCTGGACTAGCCCTCACCGGGGAGCTGTTTTTT | CSASPGLALTGELFF
TRBD1 | TRBJ2-1 | . | TRBV27 | TGTGCCAGCAGTTTTAGGGACAGGGAAGGGCAGTTCTTC | CASSFRDREGQFF
TRBD2 | TRBJ2-5 | . | TRBV5-4 | TGTGCCAGCAGACACCGGACTAGCGGGGAGACCCAGTACTTC | CASRHRTSGETQYF
TRBD2 | TRBJ2-5 | . | TRBV9 | TGTGCCAGCAGCCCGGGGACTAGCGGGAGGAGGAGGGTAGAGACCCAGTACTTC | CASSPGTSGRRRVETQYF
. | TRBJ2-2 | . | TRBV9 | TGTGCCAGCAGCGTAGTCCCTTCCGGCGGGGAGCTGTTTTTT | CASSVVPSGGELFF
. | TRBJ1-2 | . | TRBV5-1 | TGCGCCAGCAGCTTGGCCTCAGGATTCAACTATGGCTACACCTTC | CASSLASGFNYGYTF
TRBD2 | TRBJ2-1 | . | TRBV9 | TGTGCCAGCAGCGGGAAACTAGCGGGGGGTTACAATGAGCAGTTCTTC | CASSGKLAGGYNEQFF
. | TRBJ1-4 | . | TRBV14 | TGTGCCAGCAGCCCCATAGGGGATAATGAAAAACTGTTTTTT | CASSPIGDNEKLFF
. | TRBJ2-7 | once | TRBV30 | TGTGCCTGGAGGAGTAGCCCTGAAGTCGAGCAGTACTTC | CAWRSSPEVEQYF